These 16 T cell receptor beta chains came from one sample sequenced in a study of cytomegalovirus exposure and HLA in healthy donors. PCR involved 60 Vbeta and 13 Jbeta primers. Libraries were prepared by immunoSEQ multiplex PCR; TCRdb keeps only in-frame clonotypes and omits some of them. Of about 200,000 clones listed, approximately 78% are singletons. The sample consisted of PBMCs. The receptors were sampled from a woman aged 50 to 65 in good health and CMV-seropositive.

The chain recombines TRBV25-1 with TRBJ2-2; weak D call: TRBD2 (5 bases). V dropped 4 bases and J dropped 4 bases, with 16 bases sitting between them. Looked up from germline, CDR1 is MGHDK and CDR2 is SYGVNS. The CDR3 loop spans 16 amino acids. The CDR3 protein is CASSALAGLITGELFF. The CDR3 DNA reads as TGTGCCAGCAGTGCTCTTGCGGGCCTAATCACCGGGGAGCTGTTTTTT. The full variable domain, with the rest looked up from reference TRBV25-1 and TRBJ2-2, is EADIYQTPRYLVIGTGKKITLECSQTMGHDKMYWYQQDPGMELHLIHYSYGVNSTEKGDLSSESTVSRIRTEHFPLTLESARPSHTSQYLCASSALAGLITGELFFGEGSRLTVL.

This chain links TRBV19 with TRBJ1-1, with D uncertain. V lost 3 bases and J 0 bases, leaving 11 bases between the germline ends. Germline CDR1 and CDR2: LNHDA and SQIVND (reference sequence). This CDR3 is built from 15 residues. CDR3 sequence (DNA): TGTGCCAGTAGTATGGGTGGTCAGGTGAACACTGAAGCTTTCTTT. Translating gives CASSMGGQVNTEAFF. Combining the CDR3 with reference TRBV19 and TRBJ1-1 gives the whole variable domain DGGITQSPKYLFRKEGQNVTLSCEQNLNHDAMYWYRQDPGQGLRLIYYSQIVNDFQKGDIAEGYSVSREKKESFPLTVTSAQKNPTAFYLCASSMGGQVNTEAFFGQGTRLTVV.

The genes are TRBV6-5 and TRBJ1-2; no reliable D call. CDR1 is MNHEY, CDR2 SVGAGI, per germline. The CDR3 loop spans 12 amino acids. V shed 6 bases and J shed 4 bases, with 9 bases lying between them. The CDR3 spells CASSLGGYGYTF. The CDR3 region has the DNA TGTGCCAGCAGCCTCGGAGGCTATGGCTACACCTTC.

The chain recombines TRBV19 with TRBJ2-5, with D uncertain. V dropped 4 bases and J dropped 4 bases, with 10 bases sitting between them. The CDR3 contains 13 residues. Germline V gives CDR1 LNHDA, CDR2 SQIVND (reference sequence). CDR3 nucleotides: TGTGCCAGTAGTACCAAGCAGCGAGAGACCCAGTACTTC. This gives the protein CASSTKQRETQYF.

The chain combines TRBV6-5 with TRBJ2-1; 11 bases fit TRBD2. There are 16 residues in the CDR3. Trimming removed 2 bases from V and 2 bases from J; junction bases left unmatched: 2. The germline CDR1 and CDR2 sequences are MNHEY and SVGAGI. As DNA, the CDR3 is TGTGCCAGCAGTTACAATAGCGGGGGGGCCTACAATGAGCAGTTCTTC. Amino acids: CASSYNSGGAYNEQFF.

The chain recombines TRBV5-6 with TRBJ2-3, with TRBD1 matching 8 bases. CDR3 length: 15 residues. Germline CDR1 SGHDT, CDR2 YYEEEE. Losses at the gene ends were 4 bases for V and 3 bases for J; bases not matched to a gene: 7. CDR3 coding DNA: TGTGCCAGCAGCCAAGACAGGGGACGAACAGATACGCAGTATTTT. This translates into CASSQDRGRTDTQYF.

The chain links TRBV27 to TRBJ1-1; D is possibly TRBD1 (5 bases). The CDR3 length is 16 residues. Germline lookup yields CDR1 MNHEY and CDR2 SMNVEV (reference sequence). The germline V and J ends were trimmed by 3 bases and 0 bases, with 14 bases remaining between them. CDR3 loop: CASSFRRGDMNTEAFF. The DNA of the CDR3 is TGTGCCAGCAGTTTTCGGAGGGGTGACATGAACACTGAAGCTTTCTTT.

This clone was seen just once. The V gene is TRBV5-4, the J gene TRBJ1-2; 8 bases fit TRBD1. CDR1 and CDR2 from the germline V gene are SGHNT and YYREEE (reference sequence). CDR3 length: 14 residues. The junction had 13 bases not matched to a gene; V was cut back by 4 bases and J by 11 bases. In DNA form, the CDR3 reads TGTGCCAGCAGCCCCCGAAGACAGGGGACGGGGTACACCTTC. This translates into CASSPRRQGTGYTF.

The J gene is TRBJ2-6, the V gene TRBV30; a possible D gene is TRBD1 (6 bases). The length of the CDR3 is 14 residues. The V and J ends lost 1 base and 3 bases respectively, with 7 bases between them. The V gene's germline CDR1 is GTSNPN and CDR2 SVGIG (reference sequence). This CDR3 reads CAWSDRVGANVLTF. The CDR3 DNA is TGTGCCTGGAGTGACAGGGTTGGGGCCAACGTCCTGACTTTC. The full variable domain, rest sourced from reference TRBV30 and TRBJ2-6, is SQTIHQWPATLVQPVGSPLSLECTVEGTSNPNLYWYRQAAGRGLQLLFYSVGIGQISSEVPQNLSASRPQDRQFILSSKKLLLSDSGFYLCAWSDRVGANVLTFGAGSRLTVL.

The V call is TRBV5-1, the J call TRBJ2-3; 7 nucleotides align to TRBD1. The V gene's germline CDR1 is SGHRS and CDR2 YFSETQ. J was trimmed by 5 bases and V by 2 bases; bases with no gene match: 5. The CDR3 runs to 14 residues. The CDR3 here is CASSFDRVEDTQYF. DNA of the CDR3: TGCGCCAGCAGCTTCGACAGGGTGGAAGATACGCAGTATTTT. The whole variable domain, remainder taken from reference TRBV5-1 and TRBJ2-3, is KAGVTQTPRYLIKTRGQQVTLSCSPISGHRSVSWYQQTPGQGLQFLFEYFSETQRNKGNFPGRFSGRQFSNSRSEMNVSTLELGDSALYLCASSFDRVEDTQYFGPGTRLTVL.

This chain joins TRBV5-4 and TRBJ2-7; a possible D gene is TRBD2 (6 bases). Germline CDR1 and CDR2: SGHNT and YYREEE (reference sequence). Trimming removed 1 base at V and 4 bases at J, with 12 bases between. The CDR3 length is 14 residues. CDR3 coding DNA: TGTGCCAGCAGCTTGAAGGGAGGTTTATACGAGCAGTACTTC. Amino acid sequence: CASSLKGGLYEQYF.

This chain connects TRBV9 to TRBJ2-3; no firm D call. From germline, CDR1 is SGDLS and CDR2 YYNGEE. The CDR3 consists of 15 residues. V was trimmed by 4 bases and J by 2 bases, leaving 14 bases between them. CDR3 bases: TGTGCCAGCAGCCCCCGGTCCTCCCCCACAGATACGCAGTATTTT. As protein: CASSPRSSPTDTQYF.

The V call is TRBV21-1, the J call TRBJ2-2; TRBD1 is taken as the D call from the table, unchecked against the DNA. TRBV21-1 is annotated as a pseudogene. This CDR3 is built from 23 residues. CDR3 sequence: CASSKGGWGSRGQTSENTGELFF. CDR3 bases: TGTGCCAGCAGCAAAGGAGGGTGGGGTAGTAGGGGACAGACGTCGGAGAACACCGGGGAGCTGTTTTTT.

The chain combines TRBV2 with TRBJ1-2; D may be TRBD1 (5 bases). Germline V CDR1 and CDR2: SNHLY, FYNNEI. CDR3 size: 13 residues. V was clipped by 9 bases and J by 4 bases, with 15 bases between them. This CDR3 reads CARRQQNTYGYTF. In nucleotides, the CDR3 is TGTGCCAGAAGACAGCAGAACACCTATGGCTACACCTTC.

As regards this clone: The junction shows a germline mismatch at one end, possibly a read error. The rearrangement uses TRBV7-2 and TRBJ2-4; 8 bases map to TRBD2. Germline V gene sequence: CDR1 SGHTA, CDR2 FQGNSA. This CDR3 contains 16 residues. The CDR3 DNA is TGTGCCAGCAGCTTGGGGGGGAGAGTAGCGGGAAACAGTCAGTACTTC. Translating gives CASSLGGRVAGNSQYF.

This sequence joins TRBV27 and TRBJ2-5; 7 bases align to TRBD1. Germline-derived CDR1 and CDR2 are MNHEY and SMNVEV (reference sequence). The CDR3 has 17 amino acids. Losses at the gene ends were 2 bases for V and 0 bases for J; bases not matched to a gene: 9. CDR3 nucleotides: TGTGCCAGCAGTTTAACAACCCAGGGACAGTACCAAGAGACCCAGTACTTC. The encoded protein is CASSLTTQGQYQETQYF.